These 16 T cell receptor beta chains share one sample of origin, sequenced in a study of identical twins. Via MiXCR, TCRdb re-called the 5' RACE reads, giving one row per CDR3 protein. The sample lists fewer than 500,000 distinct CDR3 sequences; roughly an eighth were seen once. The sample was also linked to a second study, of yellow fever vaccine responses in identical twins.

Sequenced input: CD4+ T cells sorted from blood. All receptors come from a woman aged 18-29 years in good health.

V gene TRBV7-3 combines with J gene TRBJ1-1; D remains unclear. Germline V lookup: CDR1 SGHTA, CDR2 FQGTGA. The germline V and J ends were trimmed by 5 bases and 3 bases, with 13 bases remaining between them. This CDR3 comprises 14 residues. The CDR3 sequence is CASSPTRDYTEAFF. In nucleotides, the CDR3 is TGTGCCAGCAGCCCCACCCGGGATTACACTGAAGCTTTCTTT.

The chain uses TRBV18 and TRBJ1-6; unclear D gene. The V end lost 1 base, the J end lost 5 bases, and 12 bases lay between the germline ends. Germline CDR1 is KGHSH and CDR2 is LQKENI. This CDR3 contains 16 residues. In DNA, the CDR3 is TGTGCCAGCTCACCACAGGGCGGATCAAATAATTCACCCCTCCACTTT. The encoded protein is CASSPQGGSNNSPLHF.

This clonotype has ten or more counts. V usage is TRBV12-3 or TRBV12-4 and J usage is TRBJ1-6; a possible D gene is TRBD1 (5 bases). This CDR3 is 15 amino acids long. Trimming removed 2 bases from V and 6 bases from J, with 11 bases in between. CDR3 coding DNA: TGTGCCAGCAGTTTACAGGGAAGGAGTAATTCACCCCTCCACTTT. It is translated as CASSLQGRSNSPLHF.

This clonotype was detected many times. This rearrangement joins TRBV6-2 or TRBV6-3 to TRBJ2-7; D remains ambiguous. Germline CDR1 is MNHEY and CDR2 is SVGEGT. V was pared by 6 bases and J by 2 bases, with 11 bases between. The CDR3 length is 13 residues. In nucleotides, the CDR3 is TGTGCCAGCAGGACGGCCGGAACCTACGAGCAGTACTTC. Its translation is CASRTAGTYEQYF.

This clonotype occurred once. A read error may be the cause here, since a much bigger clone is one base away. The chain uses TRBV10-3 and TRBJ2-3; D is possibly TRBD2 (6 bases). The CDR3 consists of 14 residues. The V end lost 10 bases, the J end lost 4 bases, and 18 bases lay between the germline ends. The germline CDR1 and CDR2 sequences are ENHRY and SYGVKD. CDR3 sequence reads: CATCGKRAADTQYF. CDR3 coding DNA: TGTGCCACCTGCGGTAAGCGGGCGGCAGATACGCAGTATTTT.

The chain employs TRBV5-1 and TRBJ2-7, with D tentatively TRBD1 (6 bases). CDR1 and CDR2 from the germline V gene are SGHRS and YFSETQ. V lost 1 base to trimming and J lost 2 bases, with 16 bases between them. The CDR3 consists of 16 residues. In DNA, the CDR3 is TGCGCCAGCAGCTTGTTATTCGGGACACGACCCTACGAGCAGTACTTC. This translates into CASSLLFGTRPYEQYF.

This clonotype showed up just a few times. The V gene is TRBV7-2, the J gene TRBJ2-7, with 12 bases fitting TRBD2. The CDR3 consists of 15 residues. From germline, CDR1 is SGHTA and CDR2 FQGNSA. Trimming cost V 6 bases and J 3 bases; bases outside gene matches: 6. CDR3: CASRRLAGDIYEQYF. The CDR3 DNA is TGTGCCAGCAGAAGACTAGCGGGGGATATCTACGAGCAGTACTTC.

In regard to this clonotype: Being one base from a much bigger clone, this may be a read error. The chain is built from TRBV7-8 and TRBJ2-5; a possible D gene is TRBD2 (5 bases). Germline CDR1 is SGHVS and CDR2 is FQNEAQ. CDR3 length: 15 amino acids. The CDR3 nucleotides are TGTACCAGCAGCTTAGCGACGTTATACCAAGAGACCCAGTACTTC. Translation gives CTSSLATLYQETQYF.

This chain's CDR3 is CASTYSFPNTEAFF. CDR3 bases: TGTGCCAGCACCTACTCCTTCCCGAACACTGAAGCTTTCTTT. This sequence joins TRBV7-9 and TRBJ1-1; D gene uncertain. CDR3 length: 14 residues. Germline V gene data show CDR1 as SEHNR and CDR2 as FQNEAQ (reference sequence). The germline V and J ends were trimmed by 7 bases and 1 base, with 13 bases remaining between them.

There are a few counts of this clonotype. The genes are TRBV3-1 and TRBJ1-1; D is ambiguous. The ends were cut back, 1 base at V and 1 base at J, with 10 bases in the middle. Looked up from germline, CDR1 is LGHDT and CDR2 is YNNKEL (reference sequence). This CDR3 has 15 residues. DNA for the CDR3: TGTGCCAGCAGCCAAGCCTCCCAAGAGAACACTGAAGCTTTCTTT. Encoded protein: CASSQASQENTEAFF.

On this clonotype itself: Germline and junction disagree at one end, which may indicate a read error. CDR3 sequence reads: CCARGDRSKRGQYNEQFF. For the CDR3, the DNA is TGCTGTGCTAGGGGGGACAGGTCAAAAAGGGGCCAATACAATGAGCAGTTCTTC. This sequence joins TRBV20-1 and TRBJ2-1; 8 positions agree with TRBD1. This CDR3 spans 18 amino acids. The V gene's germline CDR1 is DFQATT and CDR2 SNEGSKA (reference sequence).

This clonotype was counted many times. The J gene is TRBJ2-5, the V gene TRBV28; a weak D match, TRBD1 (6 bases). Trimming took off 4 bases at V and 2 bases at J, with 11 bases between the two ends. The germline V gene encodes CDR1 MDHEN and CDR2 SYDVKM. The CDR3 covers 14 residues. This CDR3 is CASSSGDIQETQYF. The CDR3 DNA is TGTGCCAGCAGTTCAGGGGACATTCAAGAGACCCAGTACTTC. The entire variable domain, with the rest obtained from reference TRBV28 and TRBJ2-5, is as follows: DVKVTQSSRYLVKRTGEKVFLECVQDMDHENMFWYRQDPGLGLRLIYFSYDVKMKEKGDIPEGYSVSREKKERFSLILESASTNQTSMYLCASSSGDIQETQYFGPGTRLLVL.

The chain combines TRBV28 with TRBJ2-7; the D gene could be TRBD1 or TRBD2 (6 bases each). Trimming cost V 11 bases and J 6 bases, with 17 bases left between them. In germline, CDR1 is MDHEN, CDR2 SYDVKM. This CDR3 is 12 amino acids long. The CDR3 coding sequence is TGTGCCGTCGGGGGCAGTGCCCGCGAGCAGTACTTC. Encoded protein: CAVGGSAREQYF.

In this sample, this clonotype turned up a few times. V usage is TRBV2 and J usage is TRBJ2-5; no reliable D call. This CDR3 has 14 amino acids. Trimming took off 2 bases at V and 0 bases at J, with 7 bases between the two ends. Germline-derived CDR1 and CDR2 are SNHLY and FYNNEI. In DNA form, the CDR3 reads TGTGCCAGCAGTGAACTCTCTCACCAAGAGACCCAGTACTTC. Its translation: CASSELSHQETQYF.

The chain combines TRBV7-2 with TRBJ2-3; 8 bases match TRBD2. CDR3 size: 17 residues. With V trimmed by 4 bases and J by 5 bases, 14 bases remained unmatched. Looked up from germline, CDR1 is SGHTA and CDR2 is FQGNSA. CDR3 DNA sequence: TGTGCCAGCAGCTACCCCCTCTTGGCGGGGGGACTAGATACGCAGTATTTT. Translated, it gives CASSYPLLAGGLDTQYF.

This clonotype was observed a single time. CDR3 coding DNA: TGCAGTGGAAGGCAGGGGGCCTATACGCAGTATTTT. It yields the protein CSGRQGAYTQYF. V gene TRBV20-1 combines with J gene TRBJ2-3, with 8 bases fitting TRBD1. Germline CDR1 and CDR2: DFQATT and SNEGSKA (reference sequence). This CDR3 spans 12 amino acids. The ends lost 7 bases at V and 7 bases at J; junction bases unmatched: 7.